The clone carrying this TCR beta chain was seen more than once but under ten times. Its antigen is as yet unknown. The sample belongs to a study of graft-versus-host responses after intestinal transplantation. Findings of the study overall: Within allografts, high graft-versus-host to host-versus-graft clonal ratios were seen among patients with graft-donor T cell macrochimerism.

Germline assignment: CDR1 GTSNPN and CDR2 SVGIG (reference sequence). This CDR3 has 13 residues. Profiling relied on immunoSEQ multiplex PCR, and the TCRdb table lists in-frame clones only, not all of them. The sample has roughly 51,000 clones, roughly 90% seen once. The starting material was unstimulated CD4+ T cells sorted from spleen or lymph node cells, obtained before transplant. The receptor's source is a human donor who was the organ donor for an intestinal transplant. The chain links TRBV30 to TRBJ1-3, with D tentatively TRBD1 (5 bases). The CDR3 region has the DNA TGTGGATGCGGGGGGGGTGCTGGAAACACCATATATTTT. It yields the protein CGCGGGAGNTIYF.